Below, 11 T cell receptor beta chains from the same sample are listed, as sequenced in a study of shared clonotypes between healthy human individuals. Repertoires were generated with immunoSEQ multiplex PCR, while TCRdb's copy carries only in-frame clones and drops some. The table has millions of clones, 85% to 95% seen once. Sequencing was performed on naive CD4+ T cells sorted from blood. Subset in this sample: CD45RA+ positively selected. These receptors were obtained from a man aged 18 to 30 in good health.

This rearrangement joins TRBV7-3 to TRBJ2-7; 10 bases fit TRBD1. CDR1 SGHTA and CDR2 FQGTGA come from the germline V gene. The junction had 4 bases not matched to a gene; V was cut back by 0 bases and J by 5 bases. This CDR3 is 15 amino acids long. The CDR3 region is CASSLTGTGVHEQYF. CDR3 coding DNA: TGTGCCAGCAGCTTAACAGGGACAGGGGTCCACGAGCAGTACTTC.

V gene TRBV2 combines with J gene TRBJ2-5, with D uncertain. The CDR3 loop spans 12 amino acids. V dropped 6 bases and J dropped 2 bases, with 7 bases sitting between them. Germline CDR1 reads SNHLY; CDR2 reads FYNNEI. CDR3 bases: TGTGCCAGCAGCGTTGTTCAAGAGACCCAGTACTTC. Translation: CASSVVQETQYF.

This chain connects TRBV19 to TRBJ1-5, with no clear D. The CDR3 consists of 14 residues. The germline V gene has CDR1 LNHDA and CDR2 SQIVND (reference sequence). V lost 2 bases and J lost 5, with 10 bases in between. The CDR3 nucleotides are TGTGCCAGTAGTATAACGGCAGTATATCAGCCCCAGCATTTT. Translation: CASSITAVYQPQHF.

To note about this clone: In the same sample, other DNA sequences code for this CDR3. This chain links TRBV5-1 with TRBJ2-5, with 7 bases identical to TRBD2. CDR1 SGHRS and CDR2 YFSETQ come from the germline V gene. This CDR3 is 15 amino acids long. V dropped 4 bases and J dropped 1; count of bases not matched to a gene: 7. The CDR3 nucleotides are TGCGCCAGCAGCCTCGGGTCTAGCGGCCAAGAGACCCAGTACTTC. Translated: CASSLGSSGQETQYF.

This chain joins TRBV28 and TRBJ2-3; no clear D. CDR3 length: 16 amino acids. Trimming shortened V by 6 bases and J by 0 bases, and 16 bases separated the two germline ends. The germline V gene has CDR1 MDHEN and CDR2 SYDVKM. The CDR3 DNA follows: TGTGCCAGCAGCCCTGTTTTCGGCCCTAGCACAGATACGCAGTATTTT. It encodes CASSPVFGPSTDTQYF. Full variable domain (remainder filled in from reference TRBV28 and TRBJ2-3): DVKVTQSSRYLVKRTGEKVFLECVQDMDHENMFWYRQDPGLGLRLIYFSYDVKMKEKGDIPEGYSVSREKKERFSLILESASTNQTSMYLCASSPVFGPSTDTQYFGPGTRLTVL.

This chain connects TRBV19 to TRBJ1-5; the D is unclear. The CDR3 contains 14 residues. The V gene lost 3 bases and the J gene lost 4 bases, with 10 bases spanning the gap. Germline CDR1 is LNHDA and CDR2 is SQIVND (reference sequence). CDR3 nucleotide sequence: TGTGCCAGTAGTATCAACCGAATTAATCAGCCCCAGCATTTT. Translation gives CASSINRINQPQHF.

The V gene is TRBV5-1, the J gene TRBJ2-5; the D is unclear. Germline CDR1 SGHRS, CDR2 YFSETQ. The V end lost 3 bases, the J end lost 5 bases, and 8 bases lay between the germline ends. This CDR3 spans 12 amino acids. Written as DNA, the CDR3 is TGCGCCAGCAGCTCCTCCCGGGAGACCCAGTACTTC. This sequence encodes CASSSSRETQYF.

The genes are TRBV6-5 and TRBJ2-3; D ambiguous. Germline CDR1 is MNHEY and CDR2 is SVGAGI. Trimming stripped 8 bases from V and 0 bases from J, with 15 bases between. The CDR3 covers 15 residues. The CDR3 DNA follows: TGTGCCAGCCGTAGGGTTTTTTCTAGCACAGATACGCAGTATTTT. Residues: CASRRVFSSTDTQYF.

The chain recombines TRBV5-4 with TRBJ2-7; TRBD1 or TRBD2 may be the D gene (5 bases each). Trimming shortened V by 2 bases and J by 4 bases, and 19 bases separated the two germline ends. Per the germline V gene, CDR1 is SGHNT and CDR2 is YYREEE (reference sequence). The CDR3 has 16 amino acids. The CDR3 region is CASSFGHGSGMYEQYF. DNA for the CDR3: TGTGCCAGCAGCTTTGGACACGGGTCGGGGATGTACGAGCAGTACTTC.

V gene TRBV25-1 combines with J gene TRBJ2-7; D remains unclear. The germline V gene has CDR1 MGHDK and CDR2 SYGVNS. This CDR3 spans 15 amino acids. V lost 2 bases and J lost 0, with 11 bases in between. This CDR3 reads CASSEGVGPSYEQYF. The CDR3, as DNA: TGTGCCAGCAGTGAAGGAGTAGGGCCCTCCTACGAGCAGTACTTC.

The chain uses TRBV5-4 and TRBJ1-1; unclear D gene. The CDR3 is 14 amino acids. Germline CDR1 reads SGHNT; CDR2 reads YYREEE (reference sequence). The V end was cut by 1 base, the J end by 7 bases, with 14 bases between. CDR3 sequence: CASSLSGERDEAFF. In DNA form, the CDR3 reads TGTGCCAGCAGCTTGAGCGGGGAAAGGGATGAAGCTTTCTTT.